This T cell receptor (beta chain) appears in the sequencing data of a study of blood T cell repertoires in COVID-19. Background on the study: In each case, the material was cDNA or gDNA derived from T cells, B-cell-depleted T cells, or PBMCs.

The data were produced by immunoSEQ multiplex PCR, yet TCRdb's version contains in-frame clones alone and is incomplete. The sample contains about 100,000 clones, approximately 86% of which appear only once. Germline CDR1 and CDR2: MNHEY and SVGAGI. The CDR3 consists of 15 residues. Trimming left V 8 bases short and J 5 bases short, with 21 bases between. Sequenced input: peripheral blood. The clonotype originates from an older woman with acute or convalescent COVID-19. This chain uses TRBV6-5 with TRBJ1-1, with D perhaps TRBD1 (6 bases). This CDR3 is CASAGPTGLRTEAFF. The CDR3 DNA is TGTGCCAGCGCAGGGCCCACAGGGTTGAGAACTGAAGCTTTCTTT.